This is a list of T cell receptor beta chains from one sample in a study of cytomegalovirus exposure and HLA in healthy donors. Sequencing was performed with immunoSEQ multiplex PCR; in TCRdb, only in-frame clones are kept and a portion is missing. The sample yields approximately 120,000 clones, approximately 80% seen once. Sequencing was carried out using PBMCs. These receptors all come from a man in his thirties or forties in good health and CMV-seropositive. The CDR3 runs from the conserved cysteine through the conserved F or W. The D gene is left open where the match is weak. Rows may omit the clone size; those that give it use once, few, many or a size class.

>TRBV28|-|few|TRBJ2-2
TGTGCCAGCAATGGGCACACCGGGGAGCTGTTTTTT
CASNGHTGELFF
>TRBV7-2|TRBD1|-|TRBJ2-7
TGTGCCAGCAGCTTGTCCCCCGGGACAGAGTACGAGCAGTACTTC
CASSLSPGTEYEQYF
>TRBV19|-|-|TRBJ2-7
TGTGCCAGTAGTACCGGGACAAGCTCCTACGAGCAGTACTTC
CASSTGTSSYEQYF
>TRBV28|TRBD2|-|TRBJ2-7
TGTGCCAGCAGCTCTATACTAGCGGGCTCCTACGAGCAGTACTTC
CASSSILAGSYEQYF
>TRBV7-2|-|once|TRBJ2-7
TGTGCCAGCAGCTCCCCCCGCTTACAGGGAAGGTCGTCCTACGAGCAGTACTTC
CASSSPRLQGRSSYEQYF
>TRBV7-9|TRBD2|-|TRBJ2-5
TGTGCCAGCAGCTTGGTACTAGCGGGAGGAGAGACCCAGTACTTC
CASSLVLAGGETQYF
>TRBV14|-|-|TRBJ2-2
TGTGCCAGCAGCGCCACAGTGTTCGCGAACACCGGGGAGCTGTTTTTT
CASSATVFANTGELFF
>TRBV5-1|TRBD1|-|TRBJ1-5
TGCGCCAGCAGCTGTAGGACCGGGACAGGGGGAAGCAATCAGCCCCAGCATTTT
CASSCRTGTGGSNQPQHF
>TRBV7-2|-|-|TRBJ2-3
TGTGCCAGCAGCTTGGACTATACAAACACAGATACGCAGTATTTT
CASSLDYTNTDTQYF
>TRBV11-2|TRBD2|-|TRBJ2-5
TGTGCCAGCAGCTTTAGCGGGAGCGATGGGGAGACCCAGTACTTC
CASSFSGSDGETQYF
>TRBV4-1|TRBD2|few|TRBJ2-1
TGCGCCAGCAGCCAAGACGCCGCCGCGGGAGGTCACAATGAGCAGTTCTTC
CASSQDAAAGGHNEQFF
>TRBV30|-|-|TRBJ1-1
TGTGCCTGGAGGGACAGTGGGACTGAAGCTTTCTTT
CAWRDSGTEAFF
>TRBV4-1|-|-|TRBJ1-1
TGCGCCAGCAGCCAAGAGACAAGGGGAGGAAGTGTGAACACTGAAGCTTTCTTT
CASSQETRGGSVNTEAFF
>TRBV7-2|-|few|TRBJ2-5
TGTGCCAGCACGTCCGGGTATCCCCAGTACTTC
CASTSGYPQYF
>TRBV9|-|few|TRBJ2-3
TGTGCCAGCAGCGTAGGGTCTAACACAGATACGCAGTATTTT
CASSVGSNTDTQYF
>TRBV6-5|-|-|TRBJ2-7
TGTGCCAGCAGTTACTCCCTGGACAGCTCCTACGAGCAGTACTTC
CASSYSLDSSYEQYF
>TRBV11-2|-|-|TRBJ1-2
TGTGCCAGCAGCTCCCGAGGCGGCCTAACCTTCAACTATGGCTACACCTTC
CASSSRGGLTFNYGYTF
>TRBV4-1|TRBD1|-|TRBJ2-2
TGCGCCAGCAGCCAACCGGGACAGCCTTCACTAAACACCGGGGAGCTGTTTTTT
CASSQPGQPSLNTGELFF
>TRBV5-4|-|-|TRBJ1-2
TGTGCCAGCAGCCCTCGACAAAGGGGGAGTGGCTACACCTTC
CASSPRQRGSGYTF
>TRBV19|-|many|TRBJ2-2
TGTGCCAGTAGTATCGGGGTTACCACCGGGGAGCTGTTTTTT
CASSIGVTTGELFF
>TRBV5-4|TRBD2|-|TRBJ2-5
TGTGCCAGCAGCTTGGCCGCTACTAGCGGACAAGAGACCCAGTACTTC
CASSLAATSGQETQYF
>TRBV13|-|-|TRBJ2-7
TGTGCCAGCAGCTTAGTGGGCCAGGGGGGTCGCGAGCAGTACTTC
CASSLVGQGGREQYF
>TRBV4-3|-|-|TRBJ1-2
TGCGCCAGCAGCCCGAACGGAGGTTCTGGATATGGCTACACCTTC
CASSPNGGSGYGYTF
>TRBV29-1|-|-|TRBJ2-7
TGCAGCGTTGGGCTTAACGAGCAGTACTTC
CSVGLNEQYF
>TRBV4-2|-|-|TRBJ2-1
TGTGCCAGCAGCCAAGACCCGCAGGCCTACAATGAGCAGTTCTTC
CASSQDPQAYNEQFF
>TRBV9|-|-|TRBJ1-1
TGTGCCAACAGCGTATCTGGGTCAGGGAACACTGAAGCTTTCTTT
CANSVSGSGNTEAFF
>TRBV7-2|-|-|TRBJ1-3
TGTGCCAGCAGCTCAGAACCCGTTCCTGGAAACACCATATATTTT
CASSSEPVPGNTIYF
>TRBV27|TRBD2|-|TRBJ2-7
TGTGCCAGCAGTCCTGAGGCGGGACTAGCGGCCTACGAGCAGTACTTC
CASSPEAGLAAYEQYF
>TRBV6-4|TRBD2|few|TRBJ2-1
TGTGCCAGCAGTGACGGGACTAGCGGGAATGAGCAGTTCTTC
CASSDGTSGNEQFF
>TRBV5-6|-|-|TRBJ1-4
TGTGCCAGCAGCGCCTTAATGGGGGGGGGCGCCCCTAATGAAAAACTGTTTTTT
CASSALMGGGAPNEKLFF